This T cell receptor (beta chain) came from a study of blood T cells in healthy people across ages. There are 16 residues in the CDR3. V lost 3 bases and J lost 4, with 15 bases in between. Germline V lookup: CDR1 SGHTA, CDR2 FQGNSA. PCR was performed a second time for about 7 to 11 cycles using a sample-barcoded 5' primer and a J-beta primer mix. TCRdb reprocessed the 5' RACE reads via MiXCR and lists one record per CDR3 protein. The table shows 700,000 to 850,000 distinct CDR3 sequences, with about 53% occurring only once. Material: blood. The gene calls are TRBV7-2 and TRBJ2-2, with D perhaps given as TRBD1 or TRBD2 (5 bases each). This TCR derives from an older man in good health. CDR3 coding DNA: TGTGCCAGCAGCTTGGGGCTAGCACGGGGCACCGGGGAGCTGTTTTTT. Translation gives CASSLGLARGTGELFF.